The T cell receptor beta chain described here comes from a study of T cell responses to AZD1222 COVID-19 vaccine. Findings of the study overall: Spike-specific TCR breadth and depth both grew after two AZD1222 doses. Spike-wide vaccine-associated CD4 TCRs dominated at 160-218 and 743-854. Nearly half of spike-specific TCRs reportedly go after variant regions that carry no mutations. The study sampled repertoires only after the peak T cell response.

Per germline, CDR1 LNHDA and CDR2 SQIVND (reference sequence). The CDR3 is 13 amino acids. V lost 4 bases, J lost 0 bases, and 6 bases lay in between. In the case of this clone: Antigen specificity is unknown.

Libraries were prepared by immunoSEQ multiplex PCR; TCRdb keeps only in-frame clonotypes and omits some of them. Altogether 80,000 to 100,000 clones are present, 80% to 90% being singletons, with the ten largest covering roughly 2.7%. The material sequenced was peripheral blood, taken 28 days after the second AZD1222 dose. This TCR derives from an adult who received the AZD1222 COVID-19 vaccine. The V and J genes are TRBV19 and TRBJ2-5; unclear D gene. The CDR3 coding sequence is TGTGCCAGTAGTACTCAGTACCAAGAGACCCAGTACTTC. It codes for CASSTQYQETQYF.